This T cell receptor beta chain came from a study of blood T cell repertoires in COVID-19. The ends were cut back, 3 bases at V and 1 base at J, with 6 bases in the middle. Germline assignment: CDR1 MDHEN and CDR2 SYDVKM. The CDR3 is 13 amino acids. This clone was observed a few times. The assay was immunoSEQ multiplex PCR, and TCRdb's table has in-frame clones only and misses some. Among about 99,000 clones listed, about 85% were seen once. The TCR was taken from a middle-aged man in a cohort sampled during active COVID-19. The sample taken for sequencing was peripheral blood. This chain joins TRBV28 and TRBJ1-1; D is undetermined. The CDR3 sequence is CASSFSGNTEAFF. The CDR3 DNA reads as TGTGCCAGCAGTTTCTCCGGGAACACTGAAGCTTTCTTT.